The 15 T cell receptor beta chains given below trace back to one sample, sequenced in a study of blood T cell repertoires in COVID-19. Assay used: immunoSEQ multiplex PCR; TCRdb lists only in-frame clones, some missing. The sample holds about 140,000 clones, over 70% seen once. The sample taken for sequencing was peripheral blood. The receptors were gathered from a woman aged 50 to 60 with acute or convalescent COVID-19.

The CDR3 DNA reads TGTGCCAGCAGCGTAGTACCGAAAAGGACAGCTAACTATGGCTACACCTTC. Its translation is CASSVVPKRTANYGYTF. This rearrangement joins TRBV9 to TRBJ1-2; D possibly corresponds to TRBD1 (6 bases). The CDR3 consists of 17 residues. Deletions cut 0 bases from V and 0 bases from J, with 15 bases between. CDR1 is SGDLS and CDR2 is YYNGEE in the germline V gene.

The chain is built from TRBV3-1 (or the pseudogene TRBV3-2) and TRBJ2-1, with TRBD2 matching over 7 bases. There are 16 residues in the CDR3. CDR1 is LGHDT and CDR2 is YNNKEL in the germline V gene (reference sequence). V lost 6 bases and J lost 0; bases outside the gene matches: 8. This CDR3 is CASSSGTTSSYNEQFF. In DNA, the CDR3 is TGTGCCAGCAGTTCCGGGACTACAAGCTCCTACAATGAGCAGTTCTTC.

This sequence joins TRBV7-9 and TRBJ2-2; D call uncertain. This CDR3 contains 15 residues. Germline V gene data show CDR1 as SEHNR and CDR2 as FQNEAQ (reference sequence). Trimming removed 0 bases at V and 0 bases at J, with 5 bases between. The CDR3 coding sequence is TGTGCCAGCAGCTTAGCGGGCCCGAACACCGGGGAGCTGTTTTTT. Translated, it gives CASSLAGPNTGELFF.

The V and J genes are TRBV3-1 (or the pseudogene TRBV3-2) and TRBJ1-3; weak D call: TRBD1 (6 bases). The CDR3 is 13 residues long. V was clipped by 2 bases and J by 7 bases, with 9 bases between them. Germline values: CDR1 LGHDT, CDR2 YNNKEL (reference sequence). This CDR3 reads CASSQTGMNTIYF. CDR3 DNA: TGTGCCAGCAGCCAAACAGGGATGAACACCATATATTTT.

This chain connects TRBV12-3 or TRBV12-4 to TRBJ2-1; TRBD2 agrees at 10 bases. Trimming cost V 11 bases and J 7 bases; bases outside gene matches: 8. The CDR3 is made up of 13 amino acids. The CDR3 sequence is CAGKREGRNEQFF. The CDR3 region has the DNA TGTGCCGGAAAGCGGGAGGGCCGTAATGAGCAGTTCTTC.

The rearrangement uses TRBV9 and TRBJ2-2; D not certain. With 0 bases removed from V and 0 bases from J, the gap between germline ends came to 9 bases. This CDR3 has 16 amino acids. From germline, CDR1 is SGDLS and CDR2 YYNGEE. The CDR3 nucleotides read TGTGCCAGCAGCGTAGGCGGCGGAACGAACACCGGGGAGCTGTTTTTT. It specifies CASSVGGGTNTGELFF.

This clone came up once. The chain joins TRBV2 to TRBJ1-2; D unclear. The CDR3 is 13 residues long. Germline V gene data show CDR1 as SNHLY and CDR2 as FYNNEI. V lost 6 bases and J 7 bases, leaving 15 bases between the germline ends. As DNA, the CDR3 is TGTGCCAGCAGCGCTAATAGTGGGCCTGGCTACACCTTC. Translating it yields CASSANSGPGYTF.

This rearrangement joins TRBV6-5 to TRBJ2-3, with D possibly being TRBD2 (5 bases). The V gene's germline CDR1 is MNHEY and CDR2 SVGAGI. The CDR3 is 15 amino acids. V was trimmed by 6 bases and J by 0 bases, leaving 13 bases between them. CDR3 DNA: TGTGCCAGCAGGGGAGTCGGCAGCAGCACAGATACGCAGTATTTT. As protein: CASRGVGSSTDTQYF.

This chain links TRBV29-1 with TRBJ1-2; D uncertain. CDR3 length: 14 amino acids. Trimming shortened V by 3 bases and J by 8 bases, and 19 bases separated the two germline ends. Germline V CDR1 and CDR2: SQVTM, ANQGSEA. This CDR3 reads CSVDFPGSRGGYTF. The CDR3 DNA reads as TGCAGCGTTGATTTTCCAGGTTCCCGAGGGGGCTACACCTTC.

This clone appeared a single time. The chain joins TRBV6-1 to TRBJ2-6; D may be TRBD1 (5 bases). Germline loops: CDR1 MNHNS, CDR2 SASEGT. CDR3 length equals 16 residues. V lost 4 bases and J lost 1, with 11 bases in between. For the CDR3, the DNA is TGTGCCAGCAGTGGACCAGGGTTTTCTGGGGCCAACGTCCTGACTTTC. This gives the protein CASSGPGFSGANVLTF.

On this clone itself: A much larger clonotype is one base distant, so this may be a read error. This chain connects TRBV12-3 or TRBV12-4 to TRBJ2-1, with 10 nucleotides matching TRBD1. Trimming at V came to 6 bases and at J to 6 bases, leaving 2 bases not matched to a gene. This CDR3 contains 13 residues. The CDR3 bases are TGTGCCAGCAGCGGACAGGGGGTCAATGAGCAGTTCTTC. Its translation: CASSGQGVNEQFF.

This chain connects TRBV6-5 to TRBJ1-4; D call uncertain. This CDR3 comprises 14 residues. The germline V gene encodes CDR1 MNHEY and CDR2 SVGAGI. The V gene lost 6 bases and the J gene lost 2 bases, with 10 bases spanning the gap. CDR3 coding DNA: TGTGCCAGCAGCCTCGGGTGGACTAATGAAAAACTGTTTTTT. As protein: CASSLGWTNEKLFF.

CDR3 nucleotide sequence: TGTGCCAGCAGCTTGGGGGGGCCGGAGTTGGGTTCACCCCTCCACTTT. It encodes CASSLGGPELGSPLHF. The J gene is TRBJ1-6, the V gene TRBV13, with D tentatively TRBD1 (6 bases). Deletions cut 3 bases from V and 9 bases from J, with 18 bases between. This CDR3 is 16 amino acids long. Germline CDR1 PRHDT, CDR2 FYEKMQ (reference sequence).

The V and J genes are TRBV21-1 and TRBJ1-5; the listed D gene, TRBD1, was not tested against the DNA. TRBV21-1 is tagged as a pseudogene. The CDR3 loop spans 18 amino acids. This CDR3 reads CASIKPHRQDDSNQPQHF. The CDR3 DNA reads TGTGCCAGCATCAAACCTCACCGGCAGGATGATAGCAATCAGCCCCAGCATTTT.

The CDR3 region has the DNA TGCGCCAGCAGCAATACAGAGAACTATGGCTACACCTTC. Amino acid sequence: CASSNTENYGYTF. The rearrangement links TRBV5-1 to TRBJ1-2; D not resolved. The germline gives CDR1 SGHRS, CDR2 YFSETQ. V was cut by 4 bases and J by 2 bases, with 9 bases left in between. The CDR3 loop spans 13 amino acids.